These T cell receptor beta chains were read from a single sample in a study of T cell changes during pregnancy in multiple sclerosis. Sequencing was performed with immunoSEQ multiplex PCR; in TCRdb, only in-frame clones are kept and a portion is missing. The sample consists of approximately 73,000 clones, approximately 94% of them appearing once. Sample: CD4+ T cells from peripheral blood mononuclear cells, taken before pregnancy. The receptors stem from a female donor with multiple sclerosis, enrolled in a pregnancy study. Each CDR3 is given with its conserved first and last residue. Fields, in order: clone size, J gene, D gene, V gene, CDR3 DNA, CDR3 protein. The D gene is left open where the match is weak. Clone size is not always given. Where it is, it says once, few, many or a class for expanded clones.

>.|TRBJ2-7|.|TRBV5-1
TGCGCCAGCAGCTTTACGGGACAAACGCCCTACGAGCAGTACTTC
CASSFTGQTPYEQYF
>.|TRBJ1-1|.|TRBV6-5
TGTGCCAGCAGTTATCAGCACAGAATGAACACTGAAGCTTTCTTT
CASSYQHRMNTEAFF
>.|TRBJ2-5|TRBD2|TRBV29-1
TGCAGCGCTGGCCCTAGCGGGAGTGAGACCCAGTACTTC
CSAGPSGSETQYF
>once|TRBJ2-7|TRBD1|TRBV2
TGTGCCAGCAGTGTAGGGACAGTCGACTACGAGCAGTACTTC
CASSVGTVDYEQYF
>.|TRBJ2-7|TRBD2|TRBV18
TGTGCCAGCTCACCGGGACTAGGTGAATCTTCCTACGAGCAGTACTTC
CASSPGLGESSYEQYF
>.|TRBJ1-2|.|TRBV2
TGTGCCAGCAGTGATCTAGGATCTAACTATGGCTACACCTTC
CASSDLGSNYGYTF
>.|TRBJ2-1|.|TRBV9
TGTGCCAGCAGCGTTACGAGCTCCTACAATGAGCAGTTCTTC
CASSVTSSYNEQFF
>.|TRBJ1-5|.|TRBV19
TGTGCCAGTAGGTCCCCCCGGACAAGTTATAGCAATCAGCCCCAGCATTTT
CASRSPRTSYSNQPQHF
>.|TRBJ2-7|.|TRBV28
TGTGCCAGCAGTCCCTACTTTTCCCGACAGGTTTCCATCCATGGACAGTACTTC
CASSPYFSRQVSIHGQYF
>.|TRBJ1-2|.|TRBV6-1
TGTGCCAGCAGTGAAGCCCGACTCTACTATGGCTACACCTTC
CASSEARLYYGYTF
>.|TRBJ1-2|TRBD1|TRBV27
TGTGCCAGCAGAGACAGGGGAGGTGGTGGCTACACCTTC
CASRDRGGGGYTF
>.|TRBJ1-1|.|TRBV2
TGTGCCAGCAGTGAAGTAGAATCCACTGAAGCTTTCTTT
CASSEVESTEAFF
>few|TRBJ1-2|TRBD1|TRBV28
TGTGCCAGCAGCCCCACCGGACAGGGCCGGGATGGCTACACCTTC
CASSPTGQGRDGYTF
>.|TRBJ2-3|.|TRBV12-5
TGTGCTAGTGGTTCAGGGAGTGGGACAATCTACACAGATACGCAGTATTTT
CASGSGSGTIYTDTQYF
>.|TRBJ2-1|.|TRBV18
TGTGCCAGCTCACCGAGGAGTAAAGAGCAGTTCTTC
CASSPRSKEQFF
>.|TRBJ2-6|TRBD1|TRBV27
TGTGCCAGCAGTCCGGGGACAGGGATTTCTGGGGCCAACGTCCTGACTTTC
CASSPGTGISGANVLTF
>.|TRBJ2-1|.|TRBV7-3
TGTGCCAGCAGCTTACATGGCGGGAATGAGCAGTTCTTC
CASSLHGGNEQFF
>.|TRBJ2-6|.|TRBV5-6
TGTGCCAGCAGCTTGGTTCTAGATCTTTTCTCTGGGGCCAACGTCCTGACTTTC
CASSLVLDLFSGANVLTF
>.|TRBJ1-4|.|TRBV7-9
TGTGCCAGCAGCTCCACCCGAGGGAGAGAAAAACTGTTTTTT
CASSSTRGREKLFF
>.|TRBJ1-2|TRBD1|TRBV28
TGTGCCAGCACTAACTTTACAGGGGGAGGGGGCTACACCTTC
CASTNFTGGGGYTF
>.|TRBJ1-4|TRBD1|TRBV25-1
TGTGCCAGCAGTGACCCGGGACAGGGCTTCCCAAAACTGTTTTTT
CASSDPGQGFPKLFF
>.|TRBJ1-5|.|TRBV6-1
TGTGCCAGCAGTGACCTTTGGCAGAAACAGAGCAATCAGCCCCAGCATTTT
CASSDLWQKQSNQPQHF
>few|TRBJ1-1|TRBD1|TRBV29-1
TGCAGCGTGGACGACAGGGGCACTGAAGCTTTCTTT
CSVDDRGTEAFF
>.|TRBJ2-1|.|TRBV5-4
TGTGCCAGCAGCTTGACAGGGCGCAATGAGCAGTTCTTC
CASSLTGRNEQFF
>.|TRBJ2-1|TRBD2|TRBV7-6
TGTGCCAGCAGCTTAGGGGGGGGACTCTCCTACAATGAGCAGTTCTTC
CASSLGGGLSYNEQFF
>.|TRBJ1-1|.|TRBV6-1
TGTGCCAGCAGTGAAGAGGCAGGGATAACTGAAGCTTTCTTT
CASSEEAGITEAFF
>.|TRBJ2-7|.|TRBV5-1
TGCGCCAGCAGTCAGACAGGTGGTTACTACGAGCAGTACTTC
CASSQTGGYYEQYF
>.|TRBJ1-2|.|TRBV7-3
TGTGCCAGCAGCTTAACACAGAGAGTCTATGGCTACACCTTC
CASSLTQRVYGYTF
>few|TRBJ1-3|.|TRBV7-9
TGTGCCAGCAGCTTAGCCTCGGGGTTGGGTGGAAACACCATATATTTT
CASSLASGLGGNTIYF
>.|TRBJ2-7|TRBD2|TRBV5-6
TGTGCCAGCAGCTTGGAGTATGGCGGGAGAGGCTCCTACGAGCAGTACTTC
CASSLEYGGRGSYEQYF
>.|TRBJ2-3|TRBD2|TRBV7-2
TGTGCCAGCAGCTTAGACGGGGGGGGCACAGATACGCAGTATTTT
CASSLDGGGTDTQYF
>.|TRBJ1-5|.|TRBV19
TGTGCCAGTGCCCGACCGCGGGAGCGACATCAGCCCCAGCATTTT
CASARPRERHQPQHF
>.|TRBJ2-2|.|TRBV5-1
TGCGCCAGCAGCTACAGTGGACAGACACACGGCGGGGAGCTGTTTTTT
CASSYSGQTHGGELFF
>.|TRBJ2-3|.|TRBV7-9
TGTGCCAGCAGCTCTGGACAGAGCACAGATACGCAGTATTTT
CASSSGQSTDTQYF
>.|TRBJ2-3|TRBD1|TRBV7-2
TGTGCCAGCAGCTCTCGGACAGGGAGGATGGGCACAGATACGCAGTATTTT
CASSSRTGRMGTDTQYF
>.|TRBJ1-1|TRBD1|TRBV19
TGTGCCAGTACCTCAGGGGGCGGTCGGACTGAAGCTTTCTTT
CASTSGGGRTEAFF
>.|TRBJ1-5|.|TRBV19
TGTGCCAGTAGTCCCCGGGGGGGTCGCAATCAGCCCCAGCATTTT
CASSPRGGRNQPQHF
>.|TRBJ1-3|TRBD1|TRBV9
TGTGCCAGCAGCGTAGACCCCCTACAGGGGAACACCATATATTTT
CASSVDPLQGNTIYF
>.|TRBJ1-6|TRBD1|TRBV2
TGTGCCAGCAGTGAAGCGACAGGGGCATCTAATTCACCCCTCCACTTT
CASSEATGASNSPLHF
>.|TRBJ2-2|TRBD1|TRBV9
TGTGCCAGCAGCGTAGGGGACAGGGGTCCTCCCGGGGAGCTGTTTTTT
CASSVGDRGPPGELFF
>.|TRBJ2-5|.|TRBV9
TGTGCCAGCAGCCCCCGGAGCCAGATTCAAGAGACCCAGTACTTC
CASSPRSQIQETQYF
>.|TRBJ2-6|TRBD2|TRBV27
TGTGCCAGCAGTTTGCGAACCGGGACTAGCGGGAGTTGGCCCTCTGGGGCCAACGTCCTGACTTTC
CASSLRTGTSGSWPSGANVLTF
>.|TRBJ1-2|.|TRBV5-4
TGTGCCAGCAGCTTGGAGCAGGGGTATGGCTACACCTTC
CASSLEQGYGYTF
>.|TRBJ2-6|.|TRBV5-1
TGCGCCAGCAGCTTGGAAGGAGGGTCTGGGGCCAACGTCCTGACTTTC
CASSLEGGSGANVLTF
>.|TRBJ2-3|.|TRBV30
TGTGCCTGGAGGAGGACTCCCACAGATACGCAGTATTTT
CAWRRTPTDTQYF
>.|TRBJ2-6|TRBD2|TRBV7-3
TGTGCCAGCAGCTTCGGGGGGACTGGGGCCAACGTCCTGACTTTC
CASSFGGTGANVLTF